The rows below give T cell receptor beta chains drawn from one sample of a study of T cell changes during pregnancy in multiple sclerosis. Here immunoSEQ multiplex PCR was the method, and the copy in TCRdb shows in-frame clones only, minus some. The profile shows around 69,000 clones, roughly 93% of them singletons. Sequences were derived from peripheral blood, sampled in the third trimester of pregnancy. Receptors originate from a female donor with multiple sclerosis, enrolled in a pregnancy study. CDR3s include the opening cysteine and the closing phenylalanine or tryptophan. Fields, in order: clone size, V gene, D gene, J gene, CDR3 protein, CDR3 DNA. A D gene is named only where the DNA matches it firmly. Only part of the rows carry a size: once, few, many, or a class if the clone is expanded.

>-|TRBV6-1|-|TRBJ1-6
CASSDGRGRMGLTLHF
TGTGCCAGCAGTGATGGGAGAGGACGGATGGGTTTGACCCTCCACTTT
>once|TRBV7-9|TRBD1|TRBJ1-1
CASSLDLGQGRSEAFF
TGTGCCAGCAGCTTAGACCTCGGACAGGGCCGATCTGAAGCTTTCTTT
>-|TRBV18|TRBD2|TRBJ2-7
CASSPRGGGFDEQYF
TGTGCCAGCTCACCCCGGGGCGGGGGGTTCGACGAGCAGTACTTC
>-|TRBV28|-|TRBJ2-3
CASSLEGAWTDTQYF
TGTGCCAGCAGTTTAGAAGGGGCGTGGACAGATACGCAGTATTTT
>-|TRBV19|TRBD1|TRBJ1-1
CASTTGGASTEAFF
TGTGCCAGTACTACAGGGGGGGCATCGACTGAAGCTTTCTTT
>-|TRBV7-9|-|TRBJ2-7
CASSFEGVSYEQYF
TGTGCCAGCAGCTTTGAGGGGGTCTCCTACGAGCAGTACTTC
>-|TRBV2|-|TRBJ2-5
CASKYQETQYF
TGTGCCAGCAAATATCAAGAGACCCAGTACTTC
>-|TRBV25-1|-|TRBJ2-5
CASSDFRVGEETQYF
TGTGCCAGCAGTGATTTCAGAGTCGGGGAAGAGACCCAGTACTTC
>-|TRBV6-1|-|TRBJ2-1
CASSEGSRGIYNEQFF
TGTGCCAGCAGTGAAGGATCCCGAGGGATCTACAATGAGCAGTTCTTC
>-|TRBV30|TRBD1|TRBJ1-5
CAWSVRQGAGQPQHF
TGTGCCTGGAGTGTACGGCAGGGGGCCGGTCAGCCCCAGCATTTT
>-|TRBV4-3|TRBD2|TRBJ2-1
CASSQDFAGGPDEQFF
TGCGCCAGCAGCCAAGATTTTGCGGGGGGGCCGGATGAGCAGTTCTTC
>once|TRBV7-2|-|TRBJ1-1
CASSLAWRNTEAFF
TGTGCCAGCAGCTTAGCATGGAGGAACACTGAAGCTTTCTTT
>-|TRBV5-1|-|TRBJ1-6
CASSLLPGREISPLHF
TGCGCCAGCAGCCTGCTTCCAGGGAGGGAAATTTCACCCCTCCACTTT
>-|TRBV19|TRBD1|TRBJ2-7
CASSLLTGAYEQYF
TGTGCCAGTAGTCTACTGACAGGGGCCTACGAGCAGTACTTC
>-|TRBV7-3|TRBD1|TRBJ1-1
CASSSAQGAEAFF
TGTGCCAGCAGCTCCGCCCAGGGGGCCGAAGCTTTCTTT
>-|TRBV2|TRBD2|TRBJ2-7
CASRVAGGPWGEQYF
TGTGCCAGCAGGGTAGCGGGGGGACCTTGGGGCGAGCAGTACTTC
>few|TRBV10-3|-|TRBJ1-6
CAISQVSKTPLHF
TGTGCCATCAGTCAGGTTTCCAAGACACCCCTCCACTTT
>-|TRBV7-8|-|TRBJ2-7
CASSLLRGAYEQYF
TGTGCCAGCAGCTTACTCAGGGGGGCCTACGAGCAGTACTTC
>-|TRBV27|TRBD1|TRBJ2-7
CASNRQGIFYEQYF
TGTGCCAGCAACCGACAGGGGATCTTCTACGAGCAGTACTTC
>-|TRBV7-2|TRBD1|TRBJ2-2
CASSSRTGAGELFF
TGTGCCAGCAGCTCTCGGACAGGGGCCGGGGAGCTGTTTTTT
>-|TRBV10-3|-|TRBJ1-1
CAISESGGGTKAFF
TGTGCCATCAGTGAGTCAGGAGGCGGGACCAAAGCTTTCTTT
>-|TRBV2|-|TRBJ1-5
CASSDEGQRPQHF
TGTGCCAGCAGTGACGAGGGTCAGCGGCCCCAGCATTTT